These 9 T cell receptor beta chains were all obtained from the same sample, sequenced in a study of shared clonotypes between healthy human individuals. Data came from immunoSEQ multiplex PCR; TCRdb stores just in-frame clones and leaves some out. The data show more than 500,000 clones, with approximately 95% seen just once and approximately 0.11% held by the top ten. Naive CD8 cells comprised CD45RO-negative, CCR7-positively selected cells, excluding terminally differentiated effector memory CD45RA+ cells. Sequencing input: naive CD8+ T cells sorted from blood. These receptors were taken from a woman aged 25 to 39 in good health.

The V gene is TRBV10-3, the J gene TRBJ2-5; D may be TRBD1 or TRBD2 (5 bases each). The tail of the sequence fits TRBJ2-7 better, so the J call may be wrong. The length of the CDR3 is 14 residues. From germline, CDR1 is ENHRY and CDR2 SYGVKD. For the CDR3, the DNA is TGTGCCATCAGTCGGGGCGCGGGCTCCTACGAGCAGTACTTC. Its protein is CAISRGAGSYEQYF.

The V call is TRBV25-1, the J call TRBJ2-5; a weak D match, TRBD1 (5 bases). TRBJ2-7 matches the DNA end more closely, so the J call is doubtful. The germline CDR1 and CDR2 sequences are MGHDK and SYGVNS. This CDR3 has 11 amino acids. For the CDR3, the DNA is TGTGCCAGCAGGGTAGGGGACGAGCAGTACTTC. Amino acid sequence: CASRVGDEQYF.

This chain's CDR3 is CASTGQGRNSPLHF. The CDR3 nucleotides read TGTGCCAGCACCGGACAGGGGAGGAATTCACCCCTCCACTTT. The V and J genes are TRBV28 and TRBJ1-6; 9 nucleotides agree with TRBD1. Germline CDR1 is MDHEN and CDR2 is SYDVKM. The CDR3 has 14 amino acids. The ends lost 7 bases at V and 7 bases at J; junction bases unmatched: 5.

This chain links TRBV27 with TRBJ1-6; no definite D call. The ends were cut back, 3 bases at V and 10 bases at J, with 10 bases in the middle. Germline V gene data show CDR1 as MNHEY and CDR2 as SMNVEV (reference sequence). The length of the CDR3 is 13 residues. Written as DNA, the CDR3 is TGTGCCAGCAGTTTTAGTACAGAGTCACCCCTCCACTTT. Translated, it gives CASSFSTESPLHF.

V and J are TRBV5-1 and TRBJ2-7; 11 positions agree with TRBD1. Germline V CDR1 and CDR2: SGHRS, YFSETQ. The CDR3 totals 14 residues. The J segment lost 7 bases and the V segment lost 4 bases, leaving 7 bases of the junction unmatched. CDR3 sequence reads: CASSLGQGVEEQYF. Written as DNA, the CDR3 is TGCGCCAGCAGCCTGGGACAGGGGGTCGAAGAGCAGTACTTC.

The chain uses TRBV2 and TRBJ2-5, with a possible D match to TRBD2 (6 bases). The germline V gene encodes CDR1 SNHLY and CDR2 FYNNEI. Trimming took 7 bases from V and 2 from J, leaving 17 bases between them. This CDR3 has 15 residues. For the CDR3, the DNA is TGTGCCAGCACCGAGGGACTGAACATTCAAGAGACCCAGTACTTC. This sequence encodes CASTEGLNIQETQYF. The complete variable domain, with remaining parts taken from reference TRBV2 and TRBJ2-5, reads EPEVTQTPSHQVTQMGQEVILRCVPISNHLYFYWYRQILGQKVEFLVSFYNNEISEKSEIFDDQFSVERPDGSNFTLKIRSTKLEDSAMYFCASTEGLNIQETQYFGPGTRLLVL.

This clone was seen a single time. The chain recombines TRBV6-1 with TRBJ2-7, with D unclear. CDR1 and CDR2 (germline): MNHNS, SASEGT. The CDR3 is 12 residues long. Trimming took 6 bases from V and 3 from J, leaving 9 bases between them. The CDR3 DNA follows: TGTGCCAGCAGGACAAGATTCTACGAGCAGTACTTC. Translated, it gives CASRTRFYEQYF.

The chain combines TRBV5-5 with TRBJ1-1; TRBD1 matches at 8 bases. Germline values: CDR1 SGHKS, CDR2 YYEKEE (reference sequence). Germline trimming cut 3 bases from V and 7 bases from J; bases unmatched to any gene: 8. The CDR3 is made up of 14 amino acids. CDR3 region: CASSSRTGRDEAFF. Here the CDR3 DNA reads TGTGCCAGCAGCTCACGGACAGGGAGAGATGAAGCTTTCTTT.

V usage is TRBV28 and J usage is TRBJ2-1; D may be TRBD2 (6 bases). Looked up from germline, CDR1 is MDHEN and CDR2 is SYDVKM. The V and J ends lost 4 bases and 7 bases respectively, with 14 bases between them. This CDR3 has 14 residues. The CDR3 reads CASSSNIGTNEQFF. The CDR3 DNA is TGTGCCAGCAGTTCAAACATCGGGACTAATGAGCAGTTCTTC.